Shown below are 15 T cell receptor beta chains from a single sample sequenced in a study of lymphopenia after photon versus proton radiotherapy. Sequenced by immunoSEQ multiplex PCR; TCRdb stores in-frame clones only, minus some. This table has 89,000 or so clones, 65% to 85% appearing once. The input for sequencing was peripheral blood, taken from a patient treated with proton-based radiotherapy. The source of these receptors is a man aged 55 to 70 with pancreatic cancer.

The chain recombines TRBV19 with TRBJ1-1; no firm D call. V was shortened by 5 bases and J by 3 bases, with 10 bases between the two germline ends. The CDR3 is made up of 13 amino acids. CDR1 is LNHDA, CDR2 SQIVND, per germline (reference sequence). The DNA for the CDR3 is TGTGCCAGTAGTTTTAAAACGGACACTGAAGCTTTCTTT. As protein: CASSFKTDTEAFF.

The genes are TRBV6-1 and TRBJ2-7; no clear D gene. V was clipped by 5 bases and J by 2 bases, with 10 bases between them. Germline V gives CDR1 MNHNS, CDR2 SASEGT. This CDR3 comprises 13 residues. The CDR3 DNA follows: TGTGCCAGCAGTAGGGCCCTGACCTACGAGCAGTACTTC. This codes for CASSRALTYEQYF.

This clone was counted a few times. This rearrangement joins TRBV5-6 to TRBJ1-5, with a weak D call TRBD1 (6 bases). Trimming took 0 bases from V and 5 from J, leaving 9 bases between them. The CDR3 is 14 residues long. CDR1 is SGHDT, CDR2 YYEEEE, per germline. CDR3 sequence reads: CASSLGRGYQPQHF. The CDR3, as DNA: TGTGCCAGCAGCTTGGGCAGGGGATATCAGCCCCAGCATTTT.

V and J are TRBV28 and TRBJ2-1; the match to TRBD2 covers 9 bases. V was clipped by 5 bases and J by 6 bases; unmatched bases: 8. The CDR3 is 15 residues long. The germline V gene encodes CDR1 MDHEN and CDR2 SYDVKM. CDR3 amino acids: CASSEGSGRTNEQFF. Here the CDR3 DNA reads TGTGCCAGCAGTGAGGGGAGCGGGAGGACCAATGAGCAGTTCTTC.

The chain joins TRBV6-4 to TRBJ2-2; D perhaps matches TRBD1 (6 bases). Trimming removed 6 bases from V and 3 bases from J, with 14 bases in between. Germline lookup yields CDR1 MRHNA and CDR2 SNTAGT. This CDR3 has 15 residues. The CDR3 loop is CASSPRRGHTGELFF. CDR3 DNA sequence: TGTGCCAGCAGCCCCCGCAGGGGCCACACCGGGGAGCTGTTTTTT.

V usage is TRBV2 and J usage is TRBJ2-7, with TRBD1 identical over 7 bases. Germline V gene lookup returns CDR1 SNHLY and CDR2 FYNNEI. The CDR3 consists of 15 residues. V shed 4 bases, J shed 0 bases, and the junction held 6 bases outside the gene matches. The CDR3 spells CASSGQGLNSYEQYF. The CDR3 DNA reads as TGTGCCAGCAGTGGACAGGGCCTTAACTCCTACGAGCAGTACTTC.

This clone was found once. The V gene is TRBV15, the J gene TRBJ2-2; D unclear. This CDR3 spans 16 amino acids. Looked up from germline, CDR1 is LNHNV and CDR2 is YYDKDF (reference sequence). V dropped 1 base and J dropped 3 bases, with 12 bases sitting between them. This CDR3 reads CATSRVGRYYTGELFF. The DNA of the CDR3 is TGTGCCACCAGCAGAGTTGGGCGGTATTACACCGGGGAGCTGTTTTTT.

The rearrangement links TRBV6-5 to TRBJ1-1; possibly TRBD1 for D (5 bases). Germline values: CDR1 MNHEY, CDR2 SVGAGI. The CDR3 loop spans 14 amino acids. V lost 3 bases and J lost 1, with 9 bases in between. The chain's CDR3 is CASSYGTANTEAFF. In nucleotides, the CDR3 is TGTGCCAGCAGTTATGGGACGGCGAACACTGAAGCTTTCTTT.

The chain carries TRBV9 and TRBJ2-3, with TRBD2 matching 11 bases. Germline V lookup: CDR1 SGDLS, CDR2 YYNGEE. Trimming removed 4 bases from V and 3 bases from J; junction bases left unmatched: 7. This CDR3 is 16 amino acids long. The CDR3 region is CASSPPGTSGTDTQYF. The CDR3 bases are TGTGCCAGCAGCCCCCCCGGGACTAGCGGTACAGATACGCAGTATTTT. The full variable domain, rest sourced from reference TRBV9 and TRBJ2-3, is DSGVTQTPKHLITATGQRVTLRCSPRSGDLSVYWYQQSLDQGLQFLIQYYNGEERAKGNILERFSAQQFPDLHSELNLSSLELGDSALYFCASSPPGTSGTDTQYFGPGTRLTVL.

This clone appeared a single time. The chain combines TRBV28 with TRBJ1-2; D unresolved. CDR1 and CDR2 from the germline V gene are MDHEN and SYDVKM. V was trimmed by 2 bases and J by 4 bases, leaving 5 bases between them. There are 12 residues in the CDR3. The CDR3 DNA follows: TGTGCCAGCAGTTTACAGCCCTATGGCTACACCTTC. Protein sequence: CASSLQPYGYTF.

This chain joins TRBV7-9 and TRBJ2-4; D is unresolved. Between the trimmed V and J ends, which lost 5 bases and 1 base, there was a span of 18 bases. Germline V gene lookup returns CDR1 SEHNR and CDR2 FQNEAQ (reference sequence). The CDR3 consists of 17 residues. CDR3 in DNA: TGTGCCAGCAGCCCTCCCCGACGGATGATGGCCAAAAACATTCAGTACTTC. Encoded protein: CASSPPRRMMAKNIQYF. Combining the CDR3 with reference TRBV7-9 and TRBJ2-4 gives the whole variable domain DTGVSQNPRHKITKRGQNVTFRCDPISEHNRLYWYRQTLGQGPEFLTYFQNEAQLEKSRLLSDRFSAERPKGSFSTLEIQRTEQGDSAMYLCASSPPRRMMAKNIQYFGAGTRLSVL.

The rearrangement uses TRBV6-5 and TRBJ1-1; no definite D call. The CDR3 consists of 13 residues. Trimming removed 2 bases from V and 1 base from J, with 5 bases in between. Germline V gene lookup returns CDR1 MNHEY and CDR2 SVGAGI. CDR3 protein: CASSYNPNTEAFF. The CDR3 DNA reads TGTGCCAGCAGTTACAACCCGAACACTGAAGCTTTCTTT.

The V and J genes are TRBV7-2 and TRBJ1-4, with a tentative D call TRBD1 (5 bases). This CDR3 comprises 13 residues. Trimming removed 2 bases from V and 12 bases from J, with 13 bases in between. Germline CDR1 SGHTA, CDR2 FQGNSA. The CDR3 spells CASSLTEGIELFF. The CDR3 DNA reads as TGTGCCAGCAGCTTAACAGAGGGGATTGAACTGTTTTTT.

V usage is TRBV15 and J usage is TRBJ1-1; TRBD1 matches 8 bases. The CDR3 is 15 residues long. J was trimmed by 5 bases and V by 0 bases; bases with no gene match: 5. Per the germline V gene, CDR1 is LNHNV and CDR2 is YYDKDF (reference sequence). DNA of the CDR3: TGTGCCACCAGCAGAGATGGGACAGGAGGGACTGAAGCTTTCTTT. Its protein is CATSRDGTGGTEAFF.

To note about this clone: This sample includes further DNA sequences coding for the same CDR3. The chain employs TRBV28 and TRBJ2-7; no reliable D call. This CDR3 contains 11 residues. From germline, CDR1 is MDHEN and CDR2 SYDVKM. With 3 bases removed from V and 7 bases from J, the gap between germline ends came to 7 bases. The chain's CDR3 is CASSFSGEQYF. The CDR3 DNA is TGTGCCAGCAGTTTCTCCGGGGAGCAGTACTTC.